This is a list of T cell receptor beta chains from one sample in a study of blood T cell repertoires in COVID-19. Data came from immunoSEQ multiplex PCR; TCRdb stores just in-frame clones and leaves some out. Altogether some 320,000 clones are present, roughly 85% being singletons, with the ten largest covering 7.2%. The sequenced sample was peripheral blood. The receptors shown here come from a human donor in a cohort sampled during active COVID-19. The CDR3 runs from the conserved cysteine through the conserved F or W. A D gene is named only where the DNA matches it firmly. Expanded clones get a size class; other rows say once, few or many, or leave the size out.

v_gene: TRBV7-6; j_gene: TRBJ1-1; d_gene: .; abundance: .; CDR3nt: TGTGCCAGCAGCTTAAGGGTTAGTAGCGGGACTGAAGCTTTCTTT; CDR3aa: CASSLRVSSGTEAFF
v_gene: TRBV6-5; j_gene: TRBJ1-5; d_gene: .; abundance: .; CDR3nt: TGTGCCAGCGGGGACAATCGTCGTCGCAATCAGCCCCAGCATTTT; CDR3aa: CASGDNRRRNQPQHF
v_gene: TRBV6-5; j_gene: TRBJ2-7; d_gene: TRBD1; abundance: .; CDR3nt: TGTGCCAGCAGTTACCGGGCAGGGGGCTCCTACGAGCAGTACTTC; CDR3aa: CASSYRAGGSYEQYF
v_gene: TRBV24-1; j_gene: TRBJ2-7; d_gene: .; abundance: .; CDR3nt: TGTGCCACCGAGGGGGGGAATGATCGTCGCGAGCAGTACTTC; CDR3aa: CATEGGNDRREQYF
v_gene: TRBV5-1; j_gene: TRBJ2-7; d_gene: TRBD1; abundance: .; CDR3nt: TGCGCCAGCAGCTTGGGCCTCAAACGATCCGGGACAGGGCTATACGAGCAGTACTTC; CDR3aa: CASSLGLKRSGTGLYEQYF
v_gene: TRBV7-9; j_gene: TRBJ2-5; d_gene: TRBD1; abundance: few; CDR3nt: TGTGCCAGCAGCTTAGCGTCAACAGGGGCGACCCAGTACTTC; CDR3aa: CASSLASTGATQYF
v_gene: TRBV2; j_gene: TRBJ1-5; d_gene: .; abundance: .; CDR3nt: TGTGCCAGCAGTTCCACAGGGAAGAATCAGCCCCAGCATTTT; CDR3aa: CASSSTGKNQPQHF
v_gene: TRBV3-1/TRBV3-2; j_gene: TRBJ2-3; d_gene: TRBD2; abundance: .; CDR3nt: TGTGCCAGCAGCCAAATCGGACTAGCGGGGGGGGGACAACGTGCGAGAGATACGCAGTATTTT; CDR3aa: CASSQIGLAGGGQRARDTQYF
v_gene: TRBV2; j_gene: TRBJ2-1; d_gene: .; abundance: .; CDR3nt: TGTGCCAGCAGTGATTTGAGGGATTACGACAATGAGCAGTTCTTC; CDR3aa: CASSDLRDYDNEQFF
v_gene: TRBV21-1; j_gene: TRBJ2-7; d_gene: .; abundance: .; CDR3nt: TGTGCCAGTAGATCCGACAGGGTGTACGAGCAGTACTTC; CDR3aa: CASRSDRVYEQYF
v_gene: TRBV7-9; j_gene: TRBJ1-3; d_gene: .; abundance: few; CDR3nt: TGTGCCAGCAGCTTAGACCGACCGTTGCGGGGAAACACCATATATTTT; CDR3aa: CASSLDRPLRGNTIYF
v_gene: TRBV27; j_gene: TRBJ2-1; d_gene: TRBD2; abundance: .; CDR3nt: TGTGCCAGCAGTTTACTGGGGACTAGTGTCTACAATGAGCAGTTCTTC; CDR3aa: CASSLLGTSVYNEQFF
v_gene: TRBV28; j_gene: TRBJ1-1; d_gene: .; abundance: .; CDR3nt: TGTGCCAGCAGTTTCGTTTCGAACACTGAAGCTTTCTTT; CDR3aa: CASSFVSNTEAFF
v_gene: TRBV24-1; j_gene: TRBJ2-7; d_gene: TRBD2; abundance: .; CDR3nt: TGTGCCACCAGTGATCCCAGCGGGGGTTACGAGCAGTACTTC; CDR3aa: CATSDPSGGYEQYF
v_gene: TRBV9; j_gene: TRBJ1-2; d_gene: .; abundance: .; CDR3nt: TGTGCCAGCAGCGTTCACGAGACACCTTTGGAGGACTACACCTTC; CDR3aa: CASSVHETPLEDYTF
v_gene: TRBV6-5; j_gene: TRBJ1-1; d_gene: .; abundance: .; CDR3nt: TGTGCCAGCAGTTCAGGGAACGTCAACACTGAAGCTTTCTTT; CDR3aa: CASSSGNVNTEAFF
v_gene: TRBV7-9; j_gene: TRBJ2-7; d_gene: TRBD1; abundance: .; CDR3nt: TGTGCCAGCAGCTTAGGCCGGGACAGTTACGAGCAGTACTTC; CDR3aa: CASSLGRDSYEQYF
v_gene: TRBV5-1; j_gene: TRBJ1-2; d_gene: TRBD1; abundance: .; CDR3nt: TGCGCCAGCAGCTTGTCGCGAACAGGGGGCCTCCGGCTCTATGGCTACACCTTC; CDR3aa: CASSLSRTGGLRLYGYTF
v_gene: TRBV4-1; j_gene: TRBJ2-1; d_gene: TRBD2; abundance: .; CDR3nt: TGCGCCAGCAGCCAAGATCCCCCTAGCGGGGGGGAGAATGAGCAGTTCTTC; CDR3aa: CASSQDPPSGGENEQFF
v_gene: TRBV25-1; j_gene: TRBJ2-3; d_gene: TRBD1; abundance: .; CDR3nt: TGTGCCAGCAGTGCCCCCGGGACAGGGGGCGGTAGTACAGATACGCAGTATTTT; CDR3aa: CASSAPGTGGGSTDTQYF
v_gene: TRBV14; j_gene: TRBJ2-7; d_gene: TRBD2; abundance: once; CDR3nt: TGTGCCAGCAGCCAGCCCCTTAGCGGGGACCGACAGTACTTC; CDR3aa: CASSQPLSGDRQYF
v_gene: TRBV9; j_gene: TRBJ2-1; d_gene: .; abundance: .; CDR3nt: TGTGCCAGCAGCGTAGGAACAATAGGGGGGGCCCCCTCCTACAATGAGCAGTTCTTC; CDR3aa: CASSVGTIGGAPSYNEQFF
v_gene: TRBV27; j_gene: TRBJ1-2; d_gene: .; abundance: .; CDR3nt: TGTGCCAGCCTAAAGGCGGGGTCTAACTATGGCTACACCTTC; CDR3aa: CASLKAGSNYGYTF
v_gene: TRBV27; j_gene: TRBJ1-2; d_gene: TRBD1; abundance: .; CDR3nt: TGTGCCAGCAGTTTATCCCGACAGGGGGCCTCGGGCTACACCTTC; CDR3aa: CASSLSRQGASGYTF
v_gene: TRBV7-3; j_gene: TRBJ2-1; d_gene: TRBD1; abundance: .; CDR3nt: TGTGCCAGCAGCGGAGACAGGGGCAATGAGCAGTTCTTC; CDR3aa: CASSGDRGNEQFF
v_gene: TRBV7-2; j_gene: TRBJ1-3; d_gene: .; abundance: .; CDR3nt: TGTGCCAGCAGCGTTACTGGAAACACCATATATTTT; CDR3aa: CASSVTGNTIYF
v_gene: TRBV24-1; j_gene: TRBJ1-2; d_gene: TRBD1; abundance: .; CDR3nt: TGTGCCACCAGGGAGACAGGGGCCGACTATGGCTACACCTTC; CDR3aa: CATRETGADYGYTF
v_gene: TRBV7-2; j_gene: TRBJ2-7; d_gene: .; abundance: .; CDR3nt: TGTGCCAGCAGCTTAGCCCAACAGTACGAGCAGTACTTC; CDR3aa: CASSLAQQYEQYF
v_gene: TRBV21-1; j_gene: TRBJ2-7; d_gene: .; abundance: .; CDR3nt: TGTGCCAGCAGCACCTACGTTGCTCCTTACTTC; CDR3aa: CASSTYVAPYF
v_gene: TRBV19; j_gene: TRBJ2-1; d_gene: TRBD1; abundance: once; CDR3nt: TGTGCCAGTAGTATCCGAGGGCAGGGGGCTATCTTGGCCTACAATGAGCAGTTCTTC; CDR3aa: CASSIRGQGAILAYNEQFF
v_gene: TRBV14; j_gene: TRBJ2-7; d_gene: TRBD2; abundance: .; CDR3nt: TGTGCCAGCAGCCAAGATCGGGGGGGCGAGCAGTACTTC; CDR3aa: CASSQDRGGEQYF
v_gene: TRBV6-6; j_gene: TRBJ2-7; d_gene: .; abundance: .; CDR3nt: TGTGCCAGCAGTTCGAGGGATGGCGAGCAGTACTTC; CDR3aa: CASSSRDGEQYF
v_gene: TRBV6-1; j_gene: TRBJ2-7; d_gene: TRBD1; abundance: once; CDR3nt: TGTGCCAGCAGTGAACCGGGACAGGTTATCTACGAGCAGTACTTC; CDR3aa: CASSEPGQVIYEQYF